This T cell receptor (beta chain) was sequenced during a study of cytomegalovirus exposure and HLA in healthy donors. Study-level findings and limits: Some 150 TCR beta chains were listed as cytomegalovirus-associated. Certain indistinguishable V segments, among them TRBV6-2 and TRBV6-3, were excluded. Specific recognition of CMV antigens was confirmed in vitro for a few chains (all CMV-associated).

Looked up from germline, CDR1 is MDHEN and CDR2 is SYDVKM. Trimming removed 11 bases at V and 8 bases at J, with 21 bases between. The CDR3 length is 13 residues. The PCR contained 60 Vbeta and 13 Jbeta primers. Repertoires were generated with immunoSEQ multiplex PCR, while TCRdb's copy carries only in-frame clones and drops some. The sample consists of about 130,000 clones, just under 80% of them appearing once. Notes on this clone: The target antigen is unknown.

The chain has TRBV28 and TRBJ1-2; no firm D call. The source is a woman aged 40 to 50 in good health and CMV-seronegative. The specimen sequenced was PBMCs. The CDR3, as DNA: TGTGCCCTCTCAAGCGCCTCGCCCTGGGGCTACACCTTC. Its translation is CALSSASPWGYTF.